Below, 30 T cell receptor beta chains from the same sample are listed, as sequenced in a study of blood T cell repertoires in COVID-19. This table comes from immunoSEQ multiplex PCR, and its TCRdb copy is limited to in-frame clones, with some not included. Among 85,000 to 95,000 clones listed, 75% to 90% were seen once. The sample consisted of peripheral blood. These receptors were taken from a woman at least 80 years old with active COVID-19.

This chain's CDR3 is CASSGKTGLKETQYF. CDR3 DNA: TGTGCCAGCAGCGGCAAGACGGGGTTAAAAGAGACCCAGTACTTC. This rearrangement joins TRBV7-2 to TRBJ2-5, with a possible D match to TRBD2 (5 bases). Between the trimmed V and J ends, which lost 5 bases and 3 bases, there was a span of 16 bases. This CDR3 has 15 amino acids. Germline CDR1 is SGHTA and CDR2 is FQGNSA.

The chain carries TRBV28 and TRBJ2-7; weak D call: TRBD2 (6 bases). Per germline, CDR1 MDHEN and CDR2 SYDVKM. The CDR3 totals 14 residues. Trimming stripped 6 bases from V and 3 bases from J, with 15 bases between. CDR3 loop: CASRELARSYEQYF. CDR3 coding DNA: TGTGCCAGCAGGGAGCTAGCGAGAAGCTACGAGCAGTACTTC.

This chain joins TRBV7-2 and TRBJ2-1; 8 positions match TRBD2. CDR3 length equals 16 residues. The V gene's germline CDR1 is SGHTA and CDR2 FQGNSA. V lost 4 bases and J lost 9; bases outside the gene matches: 14. The CDR3 DNA sequence: TGTGCCAGCAGCTCGAGAACAGCGGGAGTAAGCGGTGAGCAGTTCTTC. This codes for CASSSRTAGVSGEQFF.

CDR3: CASSFGPYYNEQFF. CDR3 nucleotides: TGTGCCAGCAGTTTTGGGCCATACTACAATGAGCAGTTCTTC. The J gene is TRBJ2-1, the V gene TRBV28; no reliable D call. Germline V gene sequence: CDR1 MDHEN, CDR2 SYDVKM. The CDR3 totals 14 residues. With 3 bases removed from V and 3 bases from J, the gap between germline ends came to 9 bases.

This chain connects TRBV4-3 to TRBJ2-2, with D possibly matching TRBD1 (5 bases). The ends were cut back, 3 bases at V and 6 bases at J, with 14 bases in the middle. Germline lookup yields CDR1 LGHNA and CDR2 YSLEER. This CDR3 region has 15 residues. The CDR3 loop is CASSHLTGFPGELFF. In DNA, the CDR3 is TGCGCCAGCAGCCATCTTACAGGTTTTCCCGGGGAGCTGTTTTTT.

The rearrangement uses TRBV19 and TRBJ2-7; D perhaps matches TRBD1 (5 bases). The CDR3 is made up of 14 amino acids. The ends were cut back, 8 bases at V and 0 bases at J, with 14 bases in the middle. The germline V gene has CDR1 LNHDA and CDR2 SQIVND (reference sequence). The CDR3 sequence is CASRATASSYEQYF. The CDR3 nucleotides read TGTGCCAGTCGCGCGACAGCGAGCTCCTACGAGCAGTACTTC.

The chain couples TRBV7-8 to TRBJ2-5, with 16 nucleotides matching TRBD2. This CDR3 spans 18 amino acids. Per the germline V gene, CDR1 is SGHVS and CDR2 is FQNEAQ. The ends lost 0 bases at V and 5 bases at J; junction bases unmatched: 6. The CDR3 loop is CASSLALPGLAGGETQYF. CDR3 bases: TGTGCCAGCAGCTTAGCGCTTCCGGGACTAGCGGGAGGGGAGACCCAGTACTTC.

The gene calls are TRBV3-1 (or the pseudogene TRBV3-2) and TRBJ2-1, with D possibly TRBD2 on 5 matching bases. Per germline, CDR1 LGHDT and CDR2 YNNKEL (reference sequence). V dropped 3 bases and J dropped 5 bases, with 17 bases sitting between them. The CDR3 loop spans 16 amino acids. This chain's CDR3 is CASSHARALPHNEQFF. In DNA form, the CDR3 reads TGTGCCAGCAGCCACGCGCGGGCGCTACCCCACAATGAGCAGTTCTTC.

This chain connects TRBV6-6 to TRBJ2-3; perhaps TRBD1 as D (6 bases). Trimming took off 4 bases at V and 5 bases at J, with 13 bases between the two ends. The CDR3 has 14 amino acids. Germline V gene lookup returns CDR1 MNHNY and CDR2 SVGAGI (reference sequence). Written as DNA, the CDR3 is TGTGCCAGCAGTTCCAGGGGACCTGAAGATACGCAGTATTTT. This gives the protein CASSSRGPEDTQYF.

The chain links TRBV6-2 or TRBV6-3 to TRBJ1-2; 11 bases agree with TRBD1. Germline CDR1 is MNHEY and CDR2 is SVGEGT. V dropped 4 bases and J dropped 3; count of bases not matched to a gene: 4. CDR3 length equals 15 residues. CDR3 sequence (DNA): TGTGCCAGCAGTTCCGCGGGACAGGGGGACTATGGCTACACCTTC. Translated: CASSSAGQGDYGYTF.

The CDR3, as DNA: TGTGCCAGCAGTTTTATGCTTACAGGGGTCGAAAACATTCAGTACTTC. The encoded protein is CASSFMLTGVENIQYF. The chain uses TRBV6-2 or TRBV6-3 and TRBJ2-4; 7 nucleotides match TRBD1. CDR1 and CDR2 (germline): MNHEY, SVGEGT. The junction had 11 bases not matched to a gene; V was cut back by 4 bases and J by 5 bases. CDR3 size: 16 residues.

This clone was recorded a few times. The chain carries TRBV10-3 and TRBJ1-2; TRBD1 is a possible D gene (6 bases). The CDR3 has 14 residues. The V end lost 0 bases, the J end lost 4 bases, and 9 bases lay between the germline ends. CDR1 and CDR2 from the germline V gene are ENHRY and SYGVKD. The DNA for the CDR3 is TGTGCCATCAGTGAGTCTACAGGGTTCTATGGCTACACCTTC. Translation gives CAISESTGFYGYTF.

The chain is built from TRBV5-4 and TRBJ2-1, with 7 nucleotides matching TRBD2. The ends lost 0 bases at V and 0 bases at J; junction bases unmatched: 0. The CDR3 is made up of 15 amino acids. Germline CDR1 SGHNT, CDR2 YYREEE (reference sequence). The CDR3 sequence: CASSLGGSSYNEQFF. CDR3 in DNA: TGTGCCAGCAGCTTGGGCGGGAGCTCCTACAATGAGCAGTTCTTC.

The CDR3 loop is CASTRTSGSREQYF. The CDR3 coding sequence is TGTGCCAGCACCCGGACTAGCGGGAGTAGGGAGCAGTACTTC. The J gene is TRBJ2-7, the V gene TRBV27; 13 bases match TRBD2. J lost 7 bases, V lost 7 bases, and 7 bases had no gene match. The germline V gene encodes CDR1 MNHEY and CDR2 SMNVEV (reference sequence). The length of the CDR3 is 14 residues.

The chain combines TRBV2 with TRBJ2-1, with D maybe TRBD2 (5 bases). V lost 7 bases and J lost 12, with 19 bases in between. The CDR3 is 13 amino acids. The germline CDR1 and CDR2 sequences are SNHLY and FYNNEI. The CDR3 spells CASNRFTRDGQFF. The DNA of the CDR3 is TGTGCCAGCAACCGATTCACTAGAGACGGGCAGTTCTTC.

The chain recombines TRBV20-1 with TRBJ2-1; weak D call: TRBD2 (5 bases). Germline-derived CDR1 and CDR2 are DFQATT and SNEGSKA (reference sequence). The CDR3 loop spans 12 amino acids. V was pared by 3 bases and J by 13 bases, with 16 bases between. CDR3 in DNA: TGCAGTGCTAGTTTTTGGAGTCGGGAACAGTTCTTC. Protein sequence: CSASFWSREQFF.

The rearrangement links TRBV5-1 to TRBJ2-1; TRBD1 matches at 7 bases. The germline V gene has CDR1 SGHRS and CDR2 YFSETQ. This CDR3 spans 13 amino acids. The ends lost 5 bases at V and 9 bases at J; junction bases unmatched: 8. For the CDR3, the DNA is TGCGCCAGCAGTCACGGGACAGAGGGTGAGCAGTTCTTC. Its protein is CASSHGTEGEQFF. The variable domain in full, with the rest retrieved from reference TRBV5-1 and TRBJ2-1, is KAGVTQTPRYLIKTRGQQVTLSCSPISGHRSVSWYQQTPGQGLQFLFEYFSETQRNKGNFPGRFSGRQFSNSRSEMNVSTLELGDSALYLCASSHGTEGEQFFGPGTRLTVL.

The chain is built from TRBV7-9 and TRBJ1-6; maybe TRBD1 (6 bases). The CDR3 contains 14 residues. CDR1 SEHNR and CDR2 FQNEAQ come from the germline V gene (reference sequence). Trimming shortened V by 5 bases and J by 4 bases, and 9 bases separated the two germline ends. The CDR3 bases are TGTGCCAGCAGCGAACAGGGTTATAATTCACCCCTCCACTTT. Encoded protein: CASSEQGYNSPLHF. The full variable domain, completed using reference TRBV7-9 and TRBJ1-6, is DTGVSQNPRHKITKRGQNVTFRCDPISEHNRLYWYRQTLGQGPEFLTYFQNEAQLEKSRLLSDRFSAERPKGSFSTLEIQRTEQGDSAMYLCASSEQGYNSPLHFGNGTRLTVT.

J is TRBJ2-3 and V is TRBV20-1; 8 bases fit TRBD2. Germline CDR1 reads DFQATT; CDR2 reads SNEGSKA (reference sequence). The junction had 5 bases not matched to a gene; V was cut back by 3 bases and J by 0 bases. This CDR3 is built from 15 residues. CDR3 nucleotides: TGCAGTGCTAGTAAAGAGCGGGAGAGCACAGATACGCAGTATTTT. This gives the protein CSASKERESTDTQYF.

The CDR3 spells CSASRGSGDTQYF. The CDR3 coding sequence is TGCAGTGCTAGTCGGGGGAGTGGGGATACGCAGTATTTT. The V call is TRBV20-1, the J call TRBJ2-3; a weak D match, TRBD2 (6 bases). The germline V gene encodes CDR1 DFQATT and CDR2 SNEGSKA (reference sequence). CDR3 length: 13 residues. Trimming left V 3 bases short and J 6 bases short, with 13 bases between.

This clone was detected only a few times. The J gene is TRBJ2-5, the V gene TRBV20-1; a weak D match, TRBD1 (5 bases). The V and J ends lost 5 bases and 5 bases respectively, with 9 bases between them. In germline, CDR1 is DFQATT, CDR2 SNEGSKA (reference sequence). This CDR3 contains 11 residues. As DNA, the CDR3 is TGCAGTGCTTGGGGCACGGAGACCCAGTACTTC. Encoded protein: CSAWGTETQYF.

The V and J genes are TRBV7-9 and TRBJ2-3; 9 bases are a match to TRBD2. V lost 5 bases and J lost 8; bases outside the gene matches: 14. Germline V lookup: CDR1 SEHNR, CDR2 FQNEAQ (reference sequence). CDR3 length equals 16 residues. The CDR3 is CASSPRLAVTLGTQYF. DNA of the CDR3: TGTGCCAGCAGCCCACGACTAGCGGTAACGTTGGGTACGCAGTATTTT.

This clone was counted once. The V call is TRBV19, the J call TRBJ2-1, with 7 nucleotides matching TRBD2. Germline loops: CDR1 LNHDA, CDR2 SQIVND (reference sequence). The CDR3 is made up of 13 amino acids. V was pared by 5 bases and J by 8 bases, with 6 bases of the junction left unmatched. CDR3 in DNA: TGTGCCAGTAGTGCCGTAACTAGCGATGAGCAGTTCTTC. Translating it yields CASSAVTSDEQFF.

The rearrangement uses TRBV3-1 (or the pseudogene TRBV3-2) and TRBJ2-7, with 8 positions matching TRBD1. V lost 3 bases and J lost 7; bases outside the gene matches: 2. The CDR3 loop spans 12 amino acids. Germline V lookup: CDR1 LGHDT, CDR2 YNNKEL (reference sequence). The CDR3 DNA is TGTGCCAGCAGCCACCGGGACAGGGAGCAGTACTTC. Protein: CASSHRDREQYF.

The chain employs TRBV7-3 and TRBJ2-1; weak D call: TRBD2 (5 bases). V lost 4 bases and J 3 bases, leaving 7 bases between the germline ends. The CDR3 spans 13 residues. From germline, CDR1 is SGHTA and CDR2 FQGTGA. Here the CDR3 DNA reads TGTGCCAGCAGCTCGGGAATCTACAATGAGCAGTTCTTC. This codes for CASSSGIYNEQFF.

Written as DNA, the CDR3 is TGTGCCAGCAGTTACTATACTCCGGGACTAGCGGGTGCCGAGCAGTACTTC. Its protein product is CASSYYTPGLAGAEQYF. The chain recombines TRBV6-2 or TRBV6-3 with TRBJ2-7; TRBD2 agrees at 12 bases. V shed 1 base, J shed 6 bases, and the junction held 10 bases outside the gene matches. Germline V gene lookup returns CDR1 MNHEY and CDR2 SVGEGT. The CDR3 totals 17 residues.

The CDR3 loop is CASSLGGAGGNYGYTF. The DNA for the CDR3 is TGTGCCAGCAGCTTAGGTGGCGCAGGGGGCAACTATGGCTACACCTTC. The chain combines TRBV11-2 with TRBJ1-2; TRBD1 matches 8 bases. The junction had 6 bases not matched to a gene; V was cut back by 1 base and J by 2 bases. The CDR3 has 16 residues. The germline V gene has CDR1 SGHAT and CDR2 FQNNGV.

This chain connects TRBV2 to TRBJ2-7, with D unclear. Germline V lookup: CDR1 SNHLY, CDR2 FYNNEI. The CDR3 has 14 residues. Trimming shortened V by 7 bases and J by 2 bases, and 15 bases separated the two germline ends. The CDR3 DNA reads TGTGCCAGCATGTTGCGTCTAGTGGCCTACGAGCAGTACTTC. It translates to CASMLRLVAYEQYF.

The chain carries TRBV4-3 and TRBJ2-2, with a tentative D call TRBD2 (7 bases). The ends were cut back, 0 bases at V and 6 bases at J, with 14 bases in the middle. Germline-derived CDR1 and CDR2 are LGHNA and YSLEER. CDR3 length: 16 amino acids. The CDR3 loop is CASSQEGGGRAGELFF. Here the CDR3 DNA reads TGCGCCAGCAGCCAAGAAGGCGGGGGCCGGGCCGGGGAGCTGTTTTTT.

The genes are TRBV2 and TRBJ2-7; weak D call: TRBD2 (5 bases). The length of the CDR3 is 12 residues. Germline V gives CDR1 SNHLY, CDR2 FYNNEI. V dropped 6 bases and J dropped 3 bases, with 9 bases sitting between them. CDR3 sequence reads: CASSLLDYEQYF. DNA for the CDR3: TGTGCCAGCAGCCTACTAGACTACGAGCAGTACTTC.